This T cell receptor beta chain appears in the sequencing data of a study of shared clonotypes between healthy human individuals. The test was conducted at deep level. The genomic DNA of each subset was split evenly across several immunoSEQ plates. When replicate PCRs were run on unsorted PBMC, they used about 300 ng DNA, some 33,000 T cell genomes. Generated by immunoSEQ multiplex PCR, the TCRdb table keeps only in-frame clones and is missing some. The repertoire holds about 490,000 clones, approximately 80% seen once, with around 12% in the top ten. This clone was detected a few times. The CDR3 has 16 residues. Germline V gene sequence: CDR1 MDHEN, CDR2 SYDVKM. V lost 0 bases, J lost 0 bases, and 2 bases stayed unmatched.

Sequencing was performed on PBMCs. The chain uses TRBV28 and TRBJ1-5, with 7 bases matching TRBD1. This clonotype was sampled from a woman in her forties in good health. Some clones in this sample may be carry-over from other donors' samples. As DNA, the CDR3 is TGTGCCAGCAGTTTATGGACAGGGTATAGCAATCAGCCCCAGCATTTT. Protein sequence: CASSLWTGYSNQPQHF.